This TCR beta chain derives from a study of blood T cell repertoires in COVID-19. Study-level background: Sites across the United States, Italy and Spain contributed samples from acute and convalescent COVID-19. Sample material is recorded as cDNA or gDNA derived from T cells, B-cell-depleted T cells, or PBMCs.

Germline-derived CDR1 and CDR2 are MNHEY and SMNVEV (reference sequence). V lost 8 bases and J 7 bases, leaving 14 bases between the germline ends. The CDR3 contains 12 residues. The data were produced by immunoSEQ multiplex PCR, yet TCRdb's version contains in-frame clones alone and is incomplete. Of over 95,000 clones in the sample, roughly 76% are singletons; the top ten hold about 10%. What was sequenced was peripheral blood. This TCR derives from a human donor in a cohort sampled during active COVID-19. The rearrangement uses TRBV27 and TRBJ1-2; tentatively, D is TRBD1 (5 bases). CDR3 loop: CASATGSGGYTF. CDR3 nucleotides: TGTGCCAGCGCAACAGGTAGTGGTGGCTACACCTTC.